This record looks at one TCR beta chain sequence and its context. Its target is not known. The protocol was immunoSEQ multiplex PCR, while the TCRdb copy is restricted to in-frame clones and leaves out a portion. This sample has roughly 900 clones; more than 80% occur once, and the top ten carry 7.7%. This entry is derived from a study of chemoradiotherapy in HPV16-positive cancers. Study summary: A couple of HPV16-positive patients' cells yielded candidate HPV-specific clones and common motifs.

In germline, CDR1 is SGHDT, CDR2 YYEEEE. The J segment lost 2 bases and the V segment lost 4 bases, leaving 3 bases of the junction unmatched. This CDR3 region has 14 residues. Findings and caveats of the study: Candidate HPV-specific clones and E7-related TCR motifs grew in tumor during treatment.

The receptor was isolated from a human donor with HPV-associated anogenital cancer. This chain uses TRBV5-6 with TRBJ2-5, with 9 bases identical to TRBD1. The material sequenced was tumor tissue, taken from a patient who underwent chemoradiotherapy. The CDR3: CASSQGQGQETQYF. As DNA, the CDR3 is TGTGCCAGCAGCCAAGGACAGGGGCAAGAGACCCAGTACTTC.